Only a few counts were recorded for the clone carrying this T cell receptor beta chain. Antigen: not known. The source of the sample is a study of identical twins. Study results and limitations: Whereas memory repertoires showed no such difference, abundant cord blood beta clonotypes carried fewer insertions.

TCRdb used MiXCR to reprocess the 5' RACE reads, holding one entry per CDR3 protein. The sample records roughly 490,000 distinct CDR3 sequences, 14% being singletons. The V segment lost 1 base and the J segment 6 bases; nucleotides outside the gene matches: 21. In germline, CDR1 is SGHRS, CDR2 YFSETQ. There are 21 residues in the CDR3. The same data also went into a second study, on yellow fever vaccine responses in identical twins.

This TCR came from a woman aged 18-35 years in good health. Material for sequencing was CD4+ T cells sorted from blood. The V gene is TRBV5-1, the J gene TRBJ2-1, with 11 bases matching TRBD2. The CDR3 sequence: CASSLSLSGGRGLAGGNEQFF. Here the CDR3 DNA reads TGCGCCAGCAGCTTGTCTCTTTCGGGGGGCCGCGGTCTAGCGGGAGGCAATGAGCAGTTCTTC.